This entry describes one T cell receptor beta chain. Clones were read by immunoSEQ multiplex PCR, and TCRdb kept only the in-frame ones, dropping some. The sample includes more than 15,000 clones, roughly 84% of them seen just once. The CDR3 consists of 18 residues. The ends lost 3 bases at V and 8 bases at J; junction bases unmatched: 18. Germline CDR1 is SGHTS and CDR2 is YDEGEE. These data belong to a study of OX40 agonist ivuxolimab in advanced cancers. Study summary: Patients took ivuxolimab, an agonistic anti-OX40 (CD134) antibody.

This specimen was CD4+ or CD8+ T cells sorted from blood, taken in a trial of the OX40 agonist ivuxolimab. The TCR was taken from an adult with an advanced solid tumor such as melanoma, head and neck, liver or kidney cancer. The chain combines TRBV5-8 with TRBJ2-1; 9 nucleotides agree with TRBD1. The CDR3 DNA sequence: TGTGCCAGCAGCTCATCTTGGGGGACAGGGTATTTGAGCGATGAGCAGTTCTTC. Amino acids: CASSSSWGTGYLSDEQFF.